These 27 T cell receptor beta chains came from one sample sequenced in a study of T cell responses to AZD1222 COVID-19 vaccine. TCRdb keeps only in-frame clones here, not all; method: immunoSEQ multiplex PCR. Of 65,000 to 85,000 clones in the sample, about 85% were seen once. The sample was peripheral blood, taken on day 0 of AZD1222 vaccination. These receptors were collected from an adult in good health.

The chain is built from TRBV7-2 and TRBJ1-5, with a weak D call TRBD1 (5 bases). The V end lost 2 bases, the J end lost 12 bases, and 23 bases lay between the germline ends. The CDR3 runs 16 residues. The germline gives CDR1 SGHTA, CDR2 FQGNSA. CDR3 in DNA: TGTGCCAGCAGCTTAAACTTGGGGACGGCCTTATTGGTCCAGCATTTT. It specifies CASSLNLGTALLVQHF.

V usage is TRBV5-8 and J usage is TRBJ1-2, with D possibly matching TRBD1 (5 bases). The germline V gene has CDR1 SGHTS and CDR2 YDEGEE. The CDR3 loop spans 14 amino acids. V was clipped by 2 bases and J by 5 bases, with 13 bases between them. CDR3 in amino acids: CASSFGQGPYGYTF. The DNA for the CDR3 is TGTGCCAGCAGCTTCGGGCAGGGCCCTTATGGCTACACCTTC.

The V call is TRBV4-1, the J call TRBJ2-4; TRBD1 matches 9 bases. This CDR3 has 16 residues. The germline gives CDR1 MGHRA, CDR2 YSYEKL. V dropped 1 base and J dropped 7; count of bases not matched to a gene: 8. CDR3 residues: CASSQVSVGTGNIQYF. For the CDR3, the DNA is TGCGCCAGCAGCCAAGTGTCAGTCGGGACAGGGAACATTCAGTACTTC.

The chain links TRBV13 to TRBJ2-2, with a possible D match to TRBD1 (5 bases). Germline V gene data show CDR1 as PRHDT and CDR2 as FYEKMQ (reference sequence). The CDR3 totals 16 residues. V lost 6 bases to trimming and J lost 7 bases, with 21 bases between them. CDR3 sequence reads: CASSSLRGSENGELFF. The CDR3 nucleotides are TGTGCCAGCAGTTCGTTAAGGGGCTCGGAAAACGGGGAGCTGTTTTTT.

This clone was found a few times. The chain uses TRBV29-1 and TRBJ2-7; 8 positions agree with TRBD1. The ends lost 6 bases at V and 3 bases at J; junction bases unmatched: 16. This CDR3 spans 16 amino acids. Germline loops: CDR1 SQVTM, CDR2 ANQGSEA. The CDR3 reads CSVSRAGHRGVYEQYF. DNA of the CDR3: TGCAGCGTCTCCCGGGCAGGGCACAGGGGGGTCTACGAGCAGTACTTC.

The chain couples TRBV7-2 to TRBJ1-1; D gene uncertain. Germline V gene sequence: CDR1 SGHTA, CDR2 FQGNSA. The CDR3 spans 16 residues. The V gene lost 2 bases and the J gene lost 5 bases, with 18 bases spanning the gap. The CDR3 bases are TGTGCCAGCAGCTTAAAAATCGGGGTTACGAAAACTGAAGCTTTCTTT. Its translation is CASSLKIGVTKTEAFF. Based on the CDR3 plus reference TRBV7-2 and TRBJ1-1, the full variable domain is GAGVSQSPSNKVTEKGKDVELRCDPISGHTALYWYRQSLGQGLEFLIYFQGNSAPDKSGLPSDRFSAERTGGSVSTLTIQRTQQEDSAVYLCASSLKIGVTKTEAFFGQGTRLTVV.

The count of this clone is one. The V gene is TRBV6-2 or TRBV6-3, the J gene TRBJ1-5, with TRBD1 as a possible D gene (5 bases). V dropped 0 bases and J dropped 6 bases, with 15 bases sitting between them. CDR1 MNHEY and CDR2 SVGEGT come from the germline V gene. This CDR3 is 16 amino acids long. DNA of the CDR3: TGTGCCAGCAGTTACTCCCCAAGTCCGGGGGGTCAGCCCCAGCATTTT. This sequence encodes CASSYSPSPGGQPQHF.

This sequence joins TRBV27 and TRBJ1-6; D gene unclear. V was cut by 9 bases and J by 0 bases, with 9 bases left in between. The CDR3 has 14 residues. The V gene's germline CDR1 is MNHEY and CDR2 SMNVEV (reference sequence). CDR3 DNA sequence: TGTGCCAGTGGGAGGAGCTCCTATAATTCACCCCTCCACTTT. The encoded protein is CASGRSSYNSPLHF.

The CDR3, as DNA: TGTGCCAGCAGTTTAGAGGGAGCAGGCAATCAGCCCCAGCATTTT. This codes for CASSLEGAGNQPQHF. This chain joins TRBV27 and TRBJ1-5; D gene unclear. The CDR3 runs to 15 residues. Germline CDR1 MNHEY, CDR2 SMNVEV (reference sequence). Trimming shortened V by 2 bases and J by 2 bases, and 10 bases separated the two germline ends.

The V call is TRBV19, the J call TRBJ1-5; TRBD1 might be the D (5 bases). Germline lookup yields CDR1 LNHDA and CDR2 SQIVND (reference sequence). Trimming removed 9 bases at V and 5 bases at J, with 14 bases between. The CDR3 consists of 13 residues. CDR3 sequence: CASADDSHQPQHF. In DNA, the CDR3 is TGTGCCAGCGCGGACGACAGTCATCAGCCCCAGCATTTT.

In its sample, this clone was seen once. The V call is TRBV27, the J call TRBJ1-6, with D possibly being TRBD1 (5 bases). V was cut by 6 bases and J by 9 bases, with 12 bases left in between. The length of the CDR3 is 13 residues. Germline-derived CDR1 and CDR2 are MNHEY and SMNVEV (reference sequence). CDR3 DNA sequence: TGTGCCAGCAGCCTAAACCAGGGTTCACCCCTCCACTTT. Its protein product is CASSLNQGSPLHF.

This chain links TRBV28 with TRBJ2-7, with TRBD1 as a possible D gene (6 bases). CDR1 is MDHEN and CDR2 is SYDVKM in the germline V gene. V was pared by 5 bases and J by 2 bases, with 16 bases between. This CDR3 region has 15 residues. CDR3 protein: CASSLPGQATYEQYF. CDR3 nucleotides: TGTGCCAGCAGTCTACCGGGACAAGCTACCTACGAGCAGTACTTC.

J is TRBJ1-2 and V is TRBV4-1; D call uncertain. Germline CDR1 is MGHRA and CDR2 is YSYEKL. The CDR3 length is 15 residues. Trimming removed 3 bases from V and 0 bases from J, with 11 bases in between. This chain's CDR3 is CASSHTYTANYGYTF. As DNA, the CDR3 is TGCGCCAGCAGCCATACCTACACCGCTAACTATGGCTACACCTTC.

V usage is TRBV11-3 and J usage is TRBJ2-5, with a weak D call TRBD2 (5 bases). Germline values: CDR1 SGHNT, CDR2 YENEEA. This CDR3 is 14 amino acids long. The ends were cut back, 1 base at V and 2 bases at J, with 8 bases in the middle. The CDR3 DNA follows: TGTGCCAGCAGCTTAGGGGGAGCACAAGAGACCCAGTACTTC. Its translation: CASSLGGAQETQYF.

The gene calls are TRBV30 and TRBJ1-6; TRBD1 matches at 7 bases. Germline V gene sequence: CDR1 GTSNPN, CDR2 SVGIG (reference sequence). The CDR3 totals 14 residues. After removal of 2 bases from V and 6 bases from J, the junction contained 4 bases not matched to a gene. The CDR3 sequence is CAWSPGQPNSPLHF. The CDR3 bases are TGTGCCTGGAGTCCGGGACAGCCTAATTCACCCCTCCACTTT.

This chain uses TRBV6-5 with TRBJ2-3; D not resolved. Per the germline V gene, CDR1 is MNHEY and CDR2 is SVGAGI. Deletions cut 6 bases from V and 2 bases from J, with 9 bases between. CDR3 size: 13 residues. The CDR3 coding sequence is TGTGCCAGCAGAACAGTCTTCACAGATACGCAGTATTTT. This codes for CASRTVFTDTQYF.

This chain joins TRBV12-3 or TRBV12-4 and TRBJ1-2; no clear D. The CDR3 has 12 amino acids. V gave up 1 base and J gave up 8 bases, with 8 bases separating them. CDR3 region: CASSLVYGGYTF. CDR3 coding DNA: TGTGCCAGCAGTTTAGTTTACGGCGGCTACACCTTC.

The chain is built from TRBV6-5 and TRBJ2-1, with 11 bases that match TRBD1. The CDR3 runs to 16 residues. The germline V gene has CDR1 MNHEY and CDR2 SVGAGI. V lost 0 bases to trimming and J lost 6 bases; unmatched junction nucleotides: 4. The CDR3 protein is CASSYSSGTGGNEQFF. Written as DNA, the CDR3 is TGTGCCAGCAGTTACTCATCCGGGACAGGGGGCAATGAGCAGTTCTTC.

This clone was detected only a few times. The chain carries TRBV7-2 and TRBJ2-7; D is undetermined. The CDR3 extends over 12 amino acids. Germline V gene data show CDR1 as SGHTA and CDR2 as FQGNSA. Trimming removed 2 bases at V and 4 bases at J, with 6 bases between. The CDR3 region is CASSLTAYEQYF. The DNA for the CDR3 is TGTGCCAGCAGCTTAACGGCTTACGAGCAGTACTTC.

The rearrangement uses TRBV2 and TRBJ2-7; D unresolved. V was clipped by 6 bases and J by 2 bases, with 17 bases between them. Germline CDR1 SNHLY, CDR2 FYNNEI. The CDR3 extends over 15 amino acids. CDR3 DNA sequence: TGTGCCAGCAGCGGAGATGAAAGCCTCGCCTACGAGCAGTACTTC. This gives the protein CASSGDESLAYEQYF.

In its sample, this clone was seen a few times. The chain couples TRBV3-1 (or the pseudogene TRBV3-2) to TRBJ1-1; unclear D gene. Trimming stripped 1 base from V and 6 bases from J, with 12 bases between. The CDR3 is 14 amino acids. Germline assignment: CDR1 LGHDT and CDR2 YNNKEL (reference sequence). The CDR3 sequence: CASSQGVPRPEAFF. DNA of the CDR3: TGTGCCAGCAGCCAAGGAGTCCCGCGCCCTGAAGCTTTCTTT.

This clone was seen just once. This chain joins TRBV10-3 and TRBJ2-3; 7 bases align to TRBD2. This CDR3 has 13 residues. The trim removed 7 bases at V and 4 bases at J, leaving 5 bases unmatched. From germline, CDR1 is ENHRY and CDR2 SYGVKD. As DNA, the CDR3 is TGTGCCATCACCCCGGGACTATCAGATACGCAGTATTTT. Translation gives CAITPGLSDTQYF.

This chain connects TRBV6-5 to TRBJ1-2, with 12 bases matching TRBD1. The CDR3 covers 16 residues. The ends lost 0 bases at V and 8 bases at J; junction bases unmatched: 7. Looked up from germline, CDR1 is MNHEY and CDR2 is SVGAGI. CDR3 in DNA: TGTGCCAGCAGTTACTCCGTGGGGACAGGGGGCAAGGGCTACACCTTC. Its translation is CASSYSVGTGGKGYTF.

This chain joins TRBV6-5 and TRBJ2-1; tentative D call: TRBD1 (5 bases). The CDR3 is 13 residues long. The ends were cut back, 4 bases at V and 9 bases at J, with 13 bases in the middle. Per germline, CDR1 MNHEY and CDR2 SVGAGI. CDR3 sequence reads: CASSLTWQGEQFF. The CDR3 nucleotides are TGTGCCAGCAGTTTGACGTGGCAGGGTGAGCAGTTCTTC.

The V gene is TRBV12-3 or TRBV12-4, the J gene TRBJ1-1; 7 positions match TRBD1. The CDR3 has 13 amino acids. Trimming at V came to 5 bases and at J to 1 base, leaving 1 base not matched to a gene. CDR3 region: CASSTGENTEAFF. The CDR3, as DNA: TGTGCCAGCAGTACAGGGGAGAACACTGAAGCTTTCTTT.

J is TRBJ1-2 and V is TRBV28; 7 nucleotides line up with TRBD1. V lost 6 bases, J lost 4 bases, and 5 bases stayed unmatched. CDR3 length: 13 amino acids. Germline CDR1 reads MDHEN; CDR2 reads SYDVKM. CDR3 protein: CASSTGTAYGYTF. The CDR3 nucleotides are TGTGCCAGCAGCACGGGGACAGCCTATGGCTACACCTTC.

This chain joins TRBV30 and TRBJ2-7; D uncertain. The V and J ends lost 2 bases and 3 bases respectively, with 8 bases between them. The germline V gene has CDR1 GTSNPN and CDR2 SVGIG (reference sequence). This CDR3 has 12 amino acids. CDR3 DNA sequence: TGTGCCTGGAGTCCGGGCAACTACGAGCAGTACTTC. Protein: CAWSPGNYEQYF.